The 23 T cell receptor beta chains below come from one sample, sequenced in a study of regulatory T cells in long-lasting Graves disease. Indicated time point: newly diagnosed GD, antithyroid drugs for less than 3 months. Generation of the TCR library employed RNA extracted from PBMCs. The authors built TCR beta libraries using iRepertoire HTBI primers and Arm-PCR of CDR3 regions. One entry per CDR3 protein results from TCRdb running MiXCR on the multiplex PCR reads. There are under 450,000 distinct CDR3 sequences in the sample; 12% occur only once, and approximately 17% lies in the top ten. These sequences were also reported in another study, on T cells in Graves' hyperthyroidism and ophthalmopathy.

Material: peripheral blood mononuclear cells (PBMCs), obtained at new diagnosis, from a patient treated with antithyroid drugs. Receptors were obtained from a woman in her late teens or twenties with Graves disease.

This chain joins TRBV10-3 and TRBJ1-1, with a weak D call TRBD1 (6 bases). CDR3 length: 13 amino acids. Per germline, CDR1 ENHRY and CDR2 SYGVKD. V dropped 7 bases and J dropped 0 bases, with 9 bases sitting between them. CDR3 nucleotide sequence: TGTGCCATCAAAAGGACAGTGAACACTGAAGCTTTCTTT. Its protein is CAIKRTVNTEAFF.

J is TRBJ1-1 and V is TRBV29-1; D remains unclear. Germline values: CDR1 SQVTM, CDR2 ANQGSEA. The CDR3 consists of 16 residues. V lost 4 bases, J lost 0 bases, and 18 bases lay in between. The CDR3 here is CSVGDPIPHMNTEAFF. The CDR3 bases are TGCAGCGTTGGAGACCCGATCCCCCACATGAACACTGAAGCTTTCTTT. Full variable domain (remainder filled in from reference TRBV29-1 and TRBJ1-1): SAVISQKPSRDICQRGTSLTIQCQVDSQVTMMFWYRQQPGQSLTLIATANQGSEATYESGFVIDKFPISRPNLTFSTLTVSNMSPEDSSIYLCSVGDPIPHMNTEAFFGQGTRLTVV.

This clonotype came up many times. V is TRBV19 and J is TRBJ1-1, with D maybe TRBD1 (5 bases). Looked up from germline, CDR1 is LNHDA and CDR2 is SQIVND (reference sequence). Trimming stripped 5 bases from V and 10 bases from J, with 14 bases between. The length of the CDR3 is 12 residues. The CDR3 nucleotides are TGTGCCAGTAGTCCGGGTGGAAGGGGAGCTTTCTTT. It yields the protein CASSPGGRGAFF.

This clonotype is a singleton in its sample. The chain recombines TRBV6-1 with TRBJ2-6; D unresolved. Per germline, CDR1 MNHNS and CDR2 SASEGT. The CDR3 consists of 15 residues. V gave up 7 bases and J gave up 4 bases, with 14 bases separating them. CDR3: CASKPWGRGANVLTF. The CDR3, as DNA: TGTGCCAGCAAACCCTGGGGTAGAGGGGCCAACGTCCTGACTTTC.

In its sample, this clonotype was seen a few times. This chain joins TRBV15 and TRBJ2-4; 8 nucleotides match TRBD1. The closer fit of TRBJ2-5 to the DNA end suggests the J call may be wrong. Germline CDR1 and CDR2: LNHNV and YYDKDF (reference sequence). The CDR3 runs 14 residues. The DNA for the CDR3 is TGTGCCACCAGTAAGACAGGGGTCCAAGAGACCCAGTACTTC. Protein: CATSKTGVQETQYF.

This clonotype showed up just once. A much larger clone lies a single base off, so this may be a read error. V and J are TRBV20-1 and TRBJ2-5, with TRBD1 matching 9 bases. Unmatched junction bases numbered 21, after V lost 2 bases and J lost 11 bases. This CDR3 spans 17 amino acids. Germline CDR1 and CDR2: DFQATT and SNEGSKA (reference sequence). DNA of the CDR3: TGCAGTGCTAGACTGTTTTTGGGGACAGGGCGTAGCTATGAGCAGTACTTC. This sequence encodes CSARLFLGTGRSYEQYF.

This clonotype was recorded at least ten times. The CDR3 coding sequence is TGCAGTGCTAGAATATTGGGTTTGAACACTGAAGCTTTCTTT. Encoded protein: CSARILGLNTEAFF. V is TRBV20-1 and J is TRBJ1-1, with no clear D. Germline assignment: CDR1 DFQATT and CDR2 SNEGSKA (reference sequence). V was pared by 2 bases and J by 0 bases, with 10 bases between. The CDR3 runs to 14 residues.

At least ten counts were recorded for this clonotype. This sequence joins TRBV13 and TRBJ2-1; D unclear. The CDR3 length is 12 residues. Trimming pared 5 bases from V and 7 bases from J, leaving 9 bases between. The germline V gene encodes CDR1 PRHDT and CDR2 FYEKMQ (reference sequence). DNA for the CDR3: TGTGCCAGCAGCATGGACCTAAATGAGCAGTTCTTC. Protein: CASSMDLNEQFF.

There are many counts of this clonotype. The genes are TRBV25-1 and TRBJ2-5; tentatively, D is TRBD1 or TRBD2 (6 bases each). Germline assignment: CDR1 MGHDK and CDR2 SYGVNS. Deletions cut 3 bases from V and 4 bases from J, with 15 bases between. There are 15 residues in the CDR3. The CDR3 protein is CASSDLEGGGETQYF. The CDR3 nucleotides read TGTGCCAGCAGTGACCTCGAAGGGGGAGGAGAGACCCAGTACTTC.

This clonotype has at least ten counts. The chain employs TRBV28 and TRBJ1-4; D remains unclear. Per germline, CDR1 MDHEN and CDR2 SYDVKM. Trimming took off 5 bases at V and 8 bases at J, with 12 bases between the two ends. This CDR3 region has 13 residues. The CDR3 coding sequence is TGTGCCAGCAGTGAAGCAGGAGGGGAAAAACTGTTTTTT. As protein: CASSEAGGEKLFF. The full variable domain, rest sourced from reference TRBV28 and TRBJ1-4, is DVKVTQSSRYLVKRTGEKVFLECVQDMDHENMFWYRQDPGLGLRLIYFSYDVKMKEKGDIPEGYSVSREKKERFSLILESASTNQTSMYLCASSEAGGEKLFFGSGTQLSVL.

This clonotype occurred many times. The DNA of the CDR3 is TGTGCCAGCAGCTACCAGAACCGACAAACCGGGGAGCTGTTTTTT. Translation: CASSYQNRQTGELFF. The chain recombines TRBV7-3 with TRBJ2-2; D gene unclear. The CDR3 contains 15 residues. Trimming cost V 4 bases and J 5 bases, with 14 bases left between them. Germline CDR1 and CDR2: SGHTA and FQGTGA.

This clonotype was detected ten times or more. The chain links TRBV6-1 to TRBJ1-2; 8 nucleotides line up with TRBD1. Germline CDR1 is MNHNS and CDR2 is SASEGT. The CDR3 runs 13 residues. Unmatched junction bases numbered 6, after V lost 6 bases and J lost 6 bases. CDR3 bases: TGTGCCAGCAGGCGGACAGGGTTTAATGGCTACACCTTC. Its protein is CASRRTGFNGYTF.

This clonotype was picked up many times. This chain connects TRBV7-3 to TRBJ1-1; possible D gene TRBD1, 6 bases. CDR3 length: 15 residues. The germline V gene has CDR1 SGHTA and CDR2 FQGTGA. The V gene lost 7 bases and the J gene lost 3 bases, with 18 bases spanning the gap. In DNA form, the CDR3 reads TGTGCCAGCACCCCGGGGGGGGCGGTCGACACTGAAGCTTTCTTT. Translation gives CASTPGGAVDTEAFF.

This chain connects TRBV2 to TRBJ2-1; no definite D call. Germline V gene lookup returns CDR1 SNHLY and CDR2 FYNNEI. The CDR3 runs to 10 residues. Deletions cut 6 bases from V and 7 bases from J, with 4 bases between. CDR3 nucleotides: TGTGCCAGCAGGATAAATGAGCAGTTCTTC. This codes for CASRINEQFF.

This clonotype occurred a few times. Here the CDR3 DNA reads TGCAGTGCTAGAGACCCCACTAGCGGGGGTATCACCGGGGAGCTGTTTTTT. Its translation is CSARDPTSGGITGELFF. The chain couples TRBV20-1 to TRBJ2-2; TRBD2 agrees at 11 bases. Trimming cost V 0 bases and J 4 bases; bases outside gene matches: 7. The CDR3 contains 17 residues. The germline CDR1 and CDR2 sequences are DFQATT and SNEGSKA (reference sequence).

This clonotype has at least ten counts. The chain couples TRBV20-1 to TRBJ2-4; 10 bases align to TRBD1. V was pared by 2 bases and J by 8 bases, with 9 bases of the junction left unmatched. The CDR3 spans 15 residues. The germline CDR1 and CDR2 sequences are DFQATT and SNEGSKA (reference sequence). Here the CDR3 reads CSARPTWGQGYIQYF. CDR3 DNA: TGCAGTGCTAGACCGACCTGGGGACAGGGGTACATTCAGTACTTC.

The V call is TRBV27, the J call TRBJ2-1, with a possible D match to TRBD1 (8 bases). Germline CDR1 MNHEY, CDR2 SMNVEV (reference sequence). There are 16 residues in the CDR3. The V end was cut by 7 bases, the J end by 7 bases, with 23 bases between. The chain's CDR3 is CASIPYRGGAFNEQFF. CDR3 bases: TGTGCCAGCATCCCTTACAGGGGGGGAGCTTTTAATGAGCAGTTCTTC.

This clonotype was counted at least ten times. V usage is TRBV4-3 and J usage is TRBJ1-2, with D possibly being TRBD1 (5 bases). CDR1 and CDR2 (germline): LGHNA, YSLEER. Trimming took off 8 bases at V and 0 bases at J, with 10 bases between the two ends. The CDR3 has 13 amino acids. The CDR3 nucleotides are TGCGCCAGCTCGGAGGGACCTAACTATGGCTACACCTTC. This sequence encodes CASSEGPNYGYTF.

The chain combines TRBV20-1 with TRBJ1-4; D is perhaps TRBD1 (6 bases). CDR1 and CDR2 (germline): DFQATT, SNEGSKA (reference sequence). Trimming stripped 6 bases from V and 8 bases from J, with 19 bases between. The CDR3 spans 14 residues. The chain's CDR3 is CSALDGGREEKLFF. The CDR3 nucleotides read TGCAGTGCCCTCGACGGGGGCCGAGAGGAAAAACTGTTTTTT.

This clonotype was observed many times. The V gene is TRBV30, the J gene TRBJ1-4; no definite D call. Germline assignment: CDR1 GTSNPN and CDR2 SVGIG (reference sequence). The length of the CDR3 is 14 residues. V lost 1 base and J lost 6, with 12 bases in between. The CDR3 nucleotides read TGTGCCTGGAGTGAGGGCGGAATTGATGAAAAACTGTTTTTT. Protein: CAWSEGGIDEKLFF.

In its sample, this clonotype was seen once. A read error may be the cause here, since a much bigger clone is one base away. The chain recombines TRBV18 with TRBJ2-5; 8 bases match TRBD2. In germline, CDR1 is KGHSH, CDR2 LQKENI. This CDR3 is built from 16 residues. The CDR3 nucleotides are TGTGCCAGCTCACCACCGGTCGGACTAGCTAAAGAGACCCAGTGCTTC. This translates into CASSPPVGLAKETQCF.

With regard to this clonotype: A single base separates this from a much larger clone, so it may be a read error. The chain recombines TRBV6-2 or TRBV6-3 with TRBJ1-5; 8 bases map to TRBD1. The CDR3 runs to 18 residues. CDR1 and CDR2 from the germline V gene are MNHEY and SVGEGT. The CDR3 here is CVSRSDRARLSSNQPQHF. As DNA, the CDR3 is TGTGTCAGCAGATCGGACAGGGCCCGTCTTTCGAGCAATCAGCCCCAGCATTTT.

J is TRBJ1-5 and V is TRBV6-1, with 9 bases matching TRBD1. The ends lost 6 bases at V and 6 bases at J; junction bases unmatched: 6. The CDR3 contains 14 residues. The V gene's germline CDR1 is MNHNS and CDR2 SASEGT. CDR3 DNA: TGTGCCAGCAGAACCGGGACAGGGACTCAGCCCCAGCATTTT. Residues: CASRTGTGTQPQHF.